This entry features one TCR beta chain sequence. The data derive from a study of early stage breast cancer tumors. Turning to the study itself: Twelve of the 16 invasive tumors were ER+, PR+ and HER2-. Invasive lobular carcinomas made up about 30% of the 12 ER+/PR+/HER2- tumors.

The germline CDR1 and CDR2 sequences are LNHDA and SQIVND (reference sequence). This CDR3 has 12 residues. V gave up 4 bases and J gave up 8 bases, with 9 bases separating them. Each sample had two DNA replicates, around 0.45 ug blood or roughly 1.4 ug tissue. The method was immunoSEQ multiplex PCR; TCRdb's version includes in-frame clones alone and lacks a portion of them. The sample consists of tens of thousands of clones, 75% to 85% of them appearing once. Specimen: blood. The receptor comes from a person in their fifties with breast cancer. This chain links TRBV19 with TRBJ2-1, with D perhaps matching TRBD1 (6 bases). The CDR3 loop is CASSTSGDEQFF. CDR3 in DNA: TGTGCCAGTAGTACCTCAGGGGATGAGCAGTTCTTC.